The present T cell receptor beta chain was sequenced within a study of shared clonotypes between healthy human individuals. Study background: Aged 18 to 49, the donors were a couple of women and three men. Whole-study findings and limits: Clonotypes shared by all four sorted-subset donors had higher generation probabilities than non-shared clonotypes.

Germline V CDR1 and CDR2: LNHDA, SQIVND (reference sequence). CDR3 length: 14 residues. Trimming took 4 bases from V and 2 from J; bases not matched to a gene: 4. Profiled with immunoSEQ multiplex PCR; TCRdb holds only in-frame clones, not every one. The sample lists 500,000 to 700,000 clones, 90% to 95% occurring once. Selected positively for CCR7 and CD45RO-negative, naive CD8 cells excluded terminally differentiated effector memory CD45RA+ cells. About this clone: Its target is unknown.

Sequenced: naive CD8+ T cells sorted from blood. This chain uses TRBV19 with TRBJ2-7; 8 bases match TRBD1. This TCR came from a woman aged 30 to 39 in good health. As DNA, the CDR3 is TGTGCCAGTAGTAGCAGGGGGCGACCCTACGAGCAGTACTTC. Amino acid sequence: CASSSRGRPYEQYF. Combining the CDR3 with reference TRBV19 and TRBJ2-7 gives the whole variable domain DGGITQSPKYLFRKEGQNVTLSCEQNLNHDAMYWYRQDPGQGLRLIYYSQIVNDFQKGDIAEGYSVSREKKESFPLTVTSAQKNPTAFYLCASSSRGRPYEQYFGPGTRLTVT.